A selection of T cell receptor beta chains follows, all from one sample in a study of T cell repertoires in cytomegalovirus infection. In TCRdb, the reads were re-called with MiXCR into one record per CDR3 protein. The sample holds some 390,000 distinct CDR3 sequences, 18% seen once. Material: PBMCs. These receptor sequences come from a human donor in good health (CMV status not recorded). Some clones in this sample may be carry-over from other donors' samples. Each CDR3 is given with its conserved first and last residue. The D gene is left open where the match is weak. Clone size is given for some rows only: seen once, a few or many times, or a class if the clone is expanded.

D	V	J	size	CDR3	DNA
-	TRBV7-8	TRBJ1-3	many	CASSSRPGPSSGNTIYF	TGTGCCAGCAGCTCGAGGCCGGGACCGAGCTCTGGAAACACCATATATTTT
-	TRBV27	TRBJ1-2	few	CASGRSGAHRYTF	TGTGCCAGCGGTAGGTCGGGGGCTCATCGCTACACCTTC
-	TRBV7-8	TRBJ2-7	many	CASSFTGEQYF	TGTGCCAGCAGCTTTACGGGCGAGCAGTACTTC
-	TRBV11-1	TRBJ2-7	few	CASSLAGASREQYF	TGTGCCAGCAGCTTAGCTGGAGCCTCTCGGGAGCAGTACTTC
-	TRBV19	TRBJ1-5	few	CASAPTVSNQPQHF	TGTGCCAGCGCTCCGACAGTTAGCAATCAGCCCCAGCATTTT
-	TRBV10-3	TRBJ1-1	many	CATSANTEAFF	TGTGCCACCTCGGCGAACACTGAAGCTTTCTTT
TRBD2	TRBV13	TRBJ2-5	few	CASSNGLEQETQYF	TGTGCCAGCAGCAACGGACTAGAACAAGAGACCCAGTACTTC
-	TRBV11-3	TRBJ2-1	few	CASSFRTAYNEQFF	TGTGCCAGCAGCTTCAGGACAGCATACAATGAGCAGTTCTTC
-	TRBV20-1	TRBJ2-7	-	CSAMARAYEQYF	TGCAGTGCTATGGCCAGGGCGTACGAGCAGTACTTC
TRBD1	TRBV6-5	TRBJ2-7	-	CASRYHKQGNEQYF	TGTGCCAGCAGATACCACAAACAGGGGAATGAGCAGTACTTC
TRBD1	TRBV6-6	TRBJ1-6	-	CASSYSSGGYSPLHF	TGTGCCAGCAGTTACTCGTCAGGGGGATACTCACCCCTCCACTTT
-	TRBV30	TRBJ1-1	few	CAWSPDPRLGNTEAFF	TGTGCCTGGAGTCCAGACCCCCGCCTTGGGAACACTGAAGCTTTCTTT
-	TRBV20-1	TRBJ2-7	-	CSAGPYEQYF	TGCAGTGCTGGACCTTACGAGCAGTACTTC
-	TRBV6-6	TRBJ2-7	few	CASSYSTARERQYF	TGTGCCAGCAGTTACTCGACGGCTAGGGAGCGGCAGTACTTC
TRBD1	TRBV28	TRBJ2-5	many	CASKGARQGGQETQYF	TGTGCCAGCAAGGGGGCGAGGCAGGGTGGGCAAGAGACCCAGTACTTC
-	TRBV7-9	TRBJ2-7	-	CASSPGRAGEQHF	TGTGCCAGCAGCCCCGGCAGGGCAGGCGAGCAGCACTTC
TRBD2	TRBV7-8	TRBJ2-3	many	CASNPQREFVDTQYF	TGTGCCAGCAACCCCCAGCGGGAGTTCGTAGATACGCAGTATTTT
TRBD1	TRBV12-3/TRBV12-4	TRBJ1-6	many	CASSRDRANSPLHF	TGTGCCAGCAGTCGGGACAGAGCTAATTCACCCCTCCACTTT
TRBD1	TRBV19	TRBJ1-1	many	CASSTGQGGSNTEAFF	TGTGCCAGTAGTACCGGACAGGGGGGTTCGAACACTGAAGCTTTCTTT
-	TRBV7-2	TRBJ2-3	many	CASSSPPDTQYF	TGTGCCAGCAGCTCGCCCCCCGATACGCAGTATTTT
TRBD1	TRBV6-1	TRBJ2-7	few	CASSRALGQTYEQYF	TGTGCCAGCAGCCGAGCCTTGGGACAGACCTACGAGCAGTACTTC
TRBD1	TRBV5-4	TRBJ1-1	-	CASRPRVAGGSEAFF	TGTGCCAGCAGACCCCGAGTGGCAGGGGGCTCTGAAGCTTTCTTT
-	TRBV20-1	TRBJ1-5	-	CSARRDTNQPQHF	TGCAGTGCTAGACGGGACACCAATCAGCCCCAGCATTTT
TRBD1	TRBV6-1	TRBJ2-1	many	CASSMTGGAGNEQFF	TGTGCCAGCAGTATGACAGGGGGCGCCGGCAATGAGCAGTTCTTC
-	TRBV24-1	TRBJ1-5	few	CATRTGRSQPQHF	TGTGCCACCAGAACAGGGAGAAGTCAGCCCCAGCATTTT
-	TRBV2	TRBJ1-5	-	CASNGGSRTQPQHF	TGTGCCAGCAATGGGGGAAGTAGAACTCAGCCCCAGCATTTT
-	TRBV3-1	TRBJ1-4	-	CASSQEGSTELFF	TGTGCCAGCAGCCAAGAGGGGTCGACAGAACTGTTTTTT
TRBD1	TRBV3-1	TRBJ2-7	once	CASNQNLRDSGYEQYF	TGTGCCAGCAACCAGAATCTTCGGGACAGCGGCTACGAGCAGTACTTC
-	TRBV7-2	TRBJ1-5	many	CASSYRMQPQHF	TGTGCCAGCAGTTACCGGATGCAGCCCCAGCATTTT
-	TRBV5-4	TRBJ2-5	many	CASSLAPLEETQYF	TGTGCCAGCAGCTTGGCCCCCTTGGAAGAGACCCAGTACTTC
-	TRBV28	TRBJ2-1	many	CASSLRDNGYYNEQFF	TGTGCCAGCAGTTTACGGGACAACGGTTACTACAATGAGCAGTTCTTC
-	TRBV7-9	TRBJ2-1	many	CASSFRSGLSSYNEQFF	TGTGCCAGCAGCTTTCGGTCCGGACTCAGCTCCTACAATGAGCAGTTCTTC
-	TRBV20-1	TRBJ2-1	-	CSARGWGIPYNEQFF	TGCAGTGCTAGAGGTTGGGGTATCCCCTACAATGAGCAGTTCTTC
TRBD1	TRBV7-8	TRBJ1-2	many	CASSLASGQVGYGYTF	TGTGCCAGCAGCTTAGCTTCCGGACAGGTCGGCTATGGCTACACCTTC
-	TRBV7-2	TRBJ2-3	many	CASSGVLTQYF	TGTGCCAGCAGTGGCGTCTTAACGCAGTATTTT
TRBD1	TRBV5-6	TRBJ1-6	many	CASSQDRAGNSPLHF	TGTGCCAGCAGCCAGGACAGGGCCGGGAATTCACCCCTCCACTTT
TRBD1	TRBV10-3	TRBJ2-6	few	CAISDNRGPGANVLTF	TGTGCCATCAGCGATAACAGGGGACCTGGGGCCAACGTCCTGACTTTC
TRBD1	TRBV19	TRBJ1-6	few	CASSPRTGGTYNSPLHF	TGTGCCAGTAGTCCGCGGACAGGGGGTACCTATAATTCACCCCTCCACTTT
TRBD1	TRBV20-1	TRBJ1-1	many	CSASSGQELNTEAFF	TGCAGTGCTAGCTCAGGACAGGAACTAAACACTGAAGCTTTCTTT
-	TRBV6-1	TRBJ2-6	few	CASSEQGTAGANVLTF	TGTGCCAGCAGTGAACAGGGAACGGCTGGGGCCAACGTCCTGACTTTC